Presented here are 9 T cell receptor beta chains from one specimen sequenced in a study of CD8+ T cells in alopecia areata. It was cDNA, reverse transcribed from extracted RNA, that served as the sequencing template. Clones were read by immunoSEQ multiplex PCR, and TCRdb kept only the in-frame ones, dropping some. The sample includes approximately 66,000 clones, roughly 60% of them seen just once. The material sequenced was CD8+ T cells sorted from blood, taken at week 0. All receptors come from a human donor with alopecia areata.

This chain links TRBV4-1 with TRBJ1-1, with 8 positions matching TRBD1. Germline CDR1 reads MGHRA; CDR2 reads YSYEKL. The CDR3 extends over 18 amino acids. Trimming cost V 1 base and J 3 bases; bases outside gene matches: 13. The CDR3 DNA reads as TGCGCCAGCAGCCAAGGAAGACCAGGGGGCGTATTGGACACTGAAGCTTTCTTT. Its protein is CASSQGRPGGVLDTEAFF.

This chain uses TRBV29-1 with TRBJ1-2; D remains unclear. Germline V gene sequence: CDR1 SQVTM, CDR2 ANQGSEA. V was trimmed by 4 bases and J by 7 bases, leaving 16 bases between them. The CDR3 consists of 13 residues. The CDR3 sequence: CSVVLRGEFGYTF. CDR3 nucleotides: TGCAGCGTTGTACTGCGTGGGGAGTTTGGCTACACCTTC. The whole variable domain, remainder taken from reference TRBV29-1 and TRBJ1-2, is SAVISQKPSRDICQRGTSLTIQCQVDSQVTMMFWYRQQPGQSLTLIATANQGSEATYESGFVIDKFPISRPNLTFSTLTVSNMSPEDSSIYLCSVVLRGEFGYTFGSGTRLTVV.

The V and J genes are TRBV29-1 and TRBJ2-5; D remains unclear. CDR1 and CDR2 from the germline V gene are SQVTM and ANQGSEA. V was pared by 3 bases and J by 5 bases, with 16 bases between. This CDR3 comprises 14 residues. The CDR3 region is CSVEVKGWQETQYF. Written as DNA, the CDR3 is TGCAGCGTTGAGGTTAAGGGATGGCAGGAGACCCAGTACTTC. The full variable domain, in which reference TRBV29-1 and TRBJ2-5 provide the parts outside the CDR3, is SAVISQKPSRDICQRGTSLTIQCQVDSQVTMMFWYRQQPGQSLTLIATANQGSEATYESGFVIDKFPISRPNLTFSTLTVSNMSPEDSSIYLCSVEVKGWQETQYFGPGTRLLVL.

The chain recombines TRBV19 with TRBJ2-5; 8 bases match TRBD1. The ends lost 6 bases at V and 5 bases at J; junction bases unmatched: 5. The CDR3 has 13 residues. Germline assignment: CDR1 LNHDA and CDR2 SQIVND (reference sequence). In DNA form, the CDR3 reads TGTGCCAGTAGGAACAGGGGGGACGAGACCCAGTACTTC. This translates into CASRNRGDETQYF.

In this sample, this clone is medium-sized. The junction differs from germline at one of its ends, possibly a read error. V is TRBV7-6 and J is TRBJ1-2; no reliable D call. The CDR3 sequence is 14 residues long. From germline, CDR1 is SGHVS and CDR2 FNYEAQ. CDR3 sequence: CASSSLGPLQTACF. The DNA for the CDR3 is TGTGCCAGCAGCTCACTGGGTCCTCTCCAGACGGCCTGCTTC.

The CDR3 DNA follows: TGTGCCAGCAGCTGGGCCGGGACAGGGGCCTACGAGCAGTACTTC. Its translation is CASSWAGTGAYEQYF. The rearrangement links TRBV27 to TRBJ2-7; 10 nucleotides agree with TRBD1. Germline V gene sequence: CDR1 MNHEY, CDR2 SMNVEV (reference sequence). The CDR3 sequence is 15 residues long. Trimming at V came to 6 bases and at J to 2 bases, leaving 7 bases not matched to a gene.

The chain recombines TRBV27 with TRBJ2-2; 7 nucleotides agree with TRBD1. The germline V gene encodes CDR1 MNHEY and CDR2 SMNVEV (reference sequence). The junction had 6 bases not matched to a gene; V was cut back by 5 bases and J by 0 bases. The CDR3 is 16 amino acids. The CDR3 nucleotides read TGTGCCAGCAGTCCCTGGCAGGGGGCGAACACCGGGGAGCTGTTTTTT. Its protein is CASSPWQGANTGELFF.

In this sample, this clone turned up once. The chain joins TRBV2 to TRBJ2-7; 10 bases agree with TRBD2. This CDR3 region has 15 residues. CDR1 SNHLY and CDR2 FYNNEI come from the germline V gene. V was clipped by 2 bases and J by 5 bases; unmatched bases: 6. CDR3 nucleotides: TGTGCCAGCAGTGAAACGGGACTAGCGCGGCACGAGCAGTACTTC. This encodes CASSETGLARHEQYF.

This clone was observed a few times. This chain joins TRBV5-1 and TRBJ2-7; the D call may be TRBD1 or TRBD2 (5 bases each). The CDR3 totals 15 residues. V was shortened by 7 bases and J by 6 bases, with 23 bases between the two germline ends. Germline V gene data show CDR1 as SGHRS and CDR2 as YFSETQ. CDR3 sequence reads: CASCLGETGLLEQYF. CDR3 bases: TGCGCCAGCTGCCTGGGCGAAACAGGACTTCTCGAGCAGTACTTC.